Below are 13 T cell receptor beta chains sequenced from a single sample in a study of blood T cell repertoires in COVID-19. Assay used: immunoSEQ multiplex PCR; TCRdb lists only in-frame clones, some missing. The sample consists of a few hundred thousand clones, roughly 87% of them appearing once. Sequencing used PBMCs or T cells enriched from blood (not recorded which). Receptor source: a woman in her twenties or thirties who had recovered from COVID-19.

This rearrangement joins TRBV24-1 to TRBJ2-6, with D perhaps matching TRBD2 (6 bases). The CDR3 totals 18 residues. Trimming removed 1 base at V and 4 bases at J, with 16 bases between. The germline V gene has CDR1 KGHDR and CDR2 SFDVKD. The CDR3 DNA is TGTGCCACCAGTGATTTATCAGGAGGGCCGGCAGGGGCCAACGTCCTGACTTTC. Encoded protein: CATSDLSGGPAGANVLTF.

The rearrangement joins TRBV2 to TRBJ1-6; the match to TRBD1 covers 10 bases. CDR3 length equals 15 residues. Looked up from germline, CDR1 is SNHLY and CDR2 is FYNNEI. V shed 8 bases, J shed 10 bases, and the junction held 11 bases outside the gene matches. CDR3 sequence reads: CASLGQGGPLSPLHF. Written as DNA, the CDR3 is TGTGCCAGCTTAGGACAGGGGGGCCCTTTGTCACCCCTCCACTTT.

The V and J genes are TRBV6-5 and TRBJ1-1, with 11 bases fitting TRBD1. The CDR3 has 15 residues. V shed 5 bases and J 4 bases; nucleotides not matched to a gene: 6. Germline V gives CDR1 MNHEY, CDR2 SVGAGI. CDR3 loop: CASSPPGQGGTEAFF. The CDR3 region has the DNA TGTGCCAGCAGTCCTCCGGGACAGGGGGGCACTGAAGCTTTCTTT.

The V call is TRBV19, the J call TRBJ2-4, with 8 bases that match TRBD1. Germline V gene sequence: CDR1 LNHDA, CDR2 SQIVND (reference sequence). This CDR3 is built from 12 residues. Unmatched junction bases numbered 6, after V lost 3 bases and J lost 14 bases. The CDR3 loop is CASSIQDRAKYF. The CDR3 bases are TGTGCCAGTAGTATTCAGGACAGGGCGAAGTACTTC. The variable domain in full, completed from reference TRBV19 and TRBJ2-4, reads DGGITQSPKYLFRKEGQNVTLSCEQNLNHDAMYWYRQDPGQGLRLIYYSQIVNDFQKGDIAEGYSVSREKKESFPLTVTSAQKNPTAFYLCASSIQDRAKYFGAGTRLSVL.

This clone showed up just once. As DNA, the CDR3 is TGTGCCAGCTCAGAAGTCAGGGGGCAAGAGACCCAGTACTTC. It codes for CASSEVRGQETQYF. The chain couples TRBV18 to TRBJ2-5; 7 nucleotides align to TRBD1. There are 14 residues in the CDR3. CDR1 is KGHSH, CDR2 LQKENI, per germline. Losses at the gene ends were 5 bases for V and 2 bases for J; bases not matched to a gene: 5. Based on the CDR3 plus reference TRBV18 and TRBJ2-5, the full variable domain is NAGVMQNPRHLVRRRGQEARLRCSPMKGHSHVYWYRQLPEEGLKFMVYLQKENIIDESGMPKERFSAEFPKEGPSILRIQQVVRGDSAAYFCASSEVRGQETQYFGPGTRLLVL.

The chain's CDR3 is CASSLTKPGTSGGFYEQFF. In nucleotides, the CDR3 is TGTGCCAGCAGTTTAACTAAACCGGGGACTAGCGGGGGGTTTTATGAGCAGTTCTTC. J is TRBJ2-1 and V is TRBV27; TRBD2 agrees at 15 bases. The CDR3 has 19 residues. J was trimmed by 8 bases and V by 2 bases; bases with no gene match: 13. CDR1 is MNHEY and CDR2 is SMNVEV in the germline V gene (reference sequence).

CDR3 sequence (DNA): TGTGCCAGCAGCGGCCGGGACAGGGTTGATTCACCCCTCCACTTT. This codes for CASSGRDRVDSPLHF. The gene calls are TRBV9 and TRBJ1-6; 9 bases line up with TRBD1. V lost 3 bases to trimming and J lost 8 bases; unmatched junction nucleotides: 6. Germline V gene sequence: CDR1 SGDLS, CDR2 YYNGEE. This CDR3 has 15 amino acids. Looking up the rest from reference TRBV9 and TRBJ1-6 gives the full variable domain: DSGVTQTPKHLITATGQRVTLRCSPRSGDLSVYWYQQSLDQGLQFLIQYYNGEERAKGNILERFSAQQFPDLHSELNLSSLELGDSALYFCASSGRDRVDSPLHFGNGTRLTVT.

This clone came up once. The rearrangement joins TRBV9 to TRBJ2-5; perhaps TRBD1 as D (5 bases). The germline CDR1 and CDR2 sequences are SGDLS and YYNGEE. This CDR3 is 12 amino acids long. The CDR3 DNA reads as TGTGCTACAGGACCGAACCCAGAGACCCAGTACTTC. Translation gives CATGPNPETQYF.

The chain employs TRBV19 and TRBJ2-4; the match to TRBD2 covers 13 bases. The ends lost 5 bases at V and 1 base at J; junction bases unmatched: 5. Per germline, CDR1 LNHDA and CDR2 SQIVND (reference sequence). There are 17 residues in the CDR3. CDR3 sequence reads: CASSRTSGGSAKNIQYF. The CDR3 DNA sequence: TGTGCCAGTAGTCGGACTAGCGGGGGAAGTGCCAAAAACATTCAGTACTTC.

The chain is built from TRBV7-9 and TRBJ2-5; 8 positions match TRBD1. The length of the CDR3 is 14 residues. J gave up 0 bases and V 4 bases, and 1 base lay outside the gene matches. Germline CDR1 SEHNR, CDR2 FQNEAQ (reference sequence). The CDR3 nucleotides read TGTGCCAGCAGCTACAGGGGGAACCAAGAGACCCAGTACTTC. This sequence encodes CASSYRGNQETQYF.

This clone came up once. This chain links TRBV7-8 with TRBJ2-3; weak D call: TRBD2 (6 bases). CDR3 length: 15 amino acids. CDR1 SGHVS and CDR2 FQNEAQ come from the germline V gene. The V end lost 4 bases, the J end lost 3 bases, and 14 bases lay between the germline ends. The CDR3 protein is CASSYYGGGTDTQYF. CDR3 coding DNA: TGTGCCAGCAGCTACTACGGGGGAGGAACAGATACGCAGTATTTT.

This clone was picked up one time. The J gene is TRBJ2-1, the V gene TRBV5-1; D is possibly TRBD1 (6 bases). The CDR3 spans 14 residues. V lost 0 bases and J lost 5, with 9 bases in between. CDR1 is SGHRS, CDR2 YFSETQ, per germline. CDR3 sequence (DNA): TGCGCCAGCAGCTTGGTAGGGGGTCACAATGAGCAGTTCTTC. Translated, it gives CASSLVGGHNEQFF.

J is TRBJ2-7 and V is TRBV29-1; 7 bases map to TRBD1. With V trimmed by 7 bases and J by 4 bases, 22 bases remained unmatched. Germline CDR1 SQVTM, CDR2 ANQGSEA. The CDR3 spans 17 residues. The CDR3: CSGDSSAWDRGAYEQYF. The CDR3 DNA follows: TGCAGCGGAGACAGCTCGGCGTGGGACAGAGGGGCTTACGAGCAGTACTTC.